What follows are 25 T cell receptor beta chains derived from one specimen sequenced in a study of T cell responses to AZD1222 COVID-19 vaccine. The method was immunoSEQ multiplex PCR; TCRdb's version includes in-frame clones alone and lacks a portion of them. The sample lists about 110,000 clones, approximately 90% occurring once. Sequencing was performed on peripheral blood, taken on day 0 of AZD1222 vaccination. These receptors came from an adult in good health.

J is TRBJ2-3 and V is TRBV7-2, with TRBD2 matching over 9 bases. The germline gives CDR1 SGHTA, CDR2 FQGNSA. V dropped 3 bases and J dropped 0; count of bases not matched to a gene: 4. The CDR3 has 16 amino acids. CDR3: CASSLGLAFSTDTQYF. The CDR3 bases are TGTGCCAGCAGCTTGGGACTAGCTTTTAGCACAGATACGCAGTATTTT.

The CDR3 spells CASSPGSRIHNEQFF. The DNA of the CDR3 is TGTGCCAGCAGTCCAGGGTCCAGAATACACAATGAGCAGTTCTTC. The chain is built from TRBV2 and TRBJ2-1, with D tentatively TRBD1 (5 bases). V lost 5 bases, J lost 5 bases, and 16 bases lay in between. The length of the CDR3 is 15 residues. In germline, CDR1 is SNHLY, CDR2 FYNNEI.

The chain employs TRBV7-6 and TRBJ2-5; 8 bases match TRBD1. Per germline, CDR1 SGHVS and CDR2 FNYEAQ. The CDR3 is made up of 16 amino acids. Trimming took 4 bases from V and 0 from J; bases not matched to a gene: 7. The CDR3 spells CASSYQDRAYQETQYF. As DNA, the CDR3 is TGTGCCAGCAGCTACCAGGACAGGGCATACCAAGAGACCCAGTACTTC.

This clone was counted only a few times. The chain uses TRBV11-3 and TRBJ2-1; D uncertain. Trimming cost V 3 bases and J 7 bases, with 4 bases left between them. This CDR3 has 11 residues. CDR1 and CDR2 (germline): SGHNT, YENEEA. CDR3 in amino acids: CASSLGNEQFF. In DNA form, the CDR3 reads TGTGCCAGCAGCTTGGGGAATGAGCAGTTCTTC. Full variable domain (remainder filled in from reference TRBV11-3 and TRBJ2-1): EAGVVQSPRYKIIEKKQPVAFWCNPISGHNTLYWYLQNLGQGPELLIRYENEEAVDDSQLPKDRFSAERLKGVDSTLKIQPAELGDSAVYLCASSLGNEQFFGPGTRLTVL.

The V call is TRBV6-5, the J call TRBJ1-1; TRBD1 is a possible D gene (5 bases). In germline, CDR1 is MNHEY, CDR2 SVGAGI. The CDR3 spans 15 residues. V was shortened by 6 bases and J by 1 base, with 15 bases between the two germline ends. DNA for the CDR3: TGTGCCAGCAGGGGGATTACAGGACGGAACACTGAAGCTTTCTTT. It codes for CASRGITGRNTEAFF.

CDR3 sequence reads: CASSEGGKGEKLFF. As DNA, the CDR3 is TGTGCCAGCAGTGAGGGTGGTAAAGGTGAAAAACTGTTTTTT. The chain recombines TRBV28 with TRBJ1-4; D gene uncertain. The germline V gene encodes CDR1 MDHEN and CDR2 SYDVKM. V was clipped by 5 bases and J by 7 bases, with 14 bases between them. This CDR3 is built from 14 residues.

The V and J genes are TRBV27 and TRBJ1-5; the match to TRBD1 covers 7 bases. CDR1 MNHEY and CDR2 SMNVEV come from the germline V gene (reference sequence). This CDR3 spans 15 amino acids. V shed 6 bases and J 0 bases; nucleotides not matched to a gene: 5. CDR3 sequence reads: CASSRQGYSNQPQHF. The CDR3 DNA follows: TGTGCCAGCAGCCGACAGGGTTATAGCAATCAGCCCCAGCATTTT.

The chain combines TRBV18 with TRBJ2-2; a possible D gene is TRBD1 (6 bases). With 1 base removed from V and 4 bases from J, the gap between germline ends came to 16 bases. CDR1 is KGHSH, CDR2 LQKENI, per germline. This CDR3 has 17 amino acids. CDR3 sequence reads: CASSPLIGTSGTGELFF. In DNA, the CDR3 is TGTGCCAGCTCACCACTTATCGGGACATCGGGCACCGGGGAGCTGTTTTTT.

The genes are TRBV10-3 and TRBJ2-2, with TRBD1 matching over 8 bases. The CDR3 runs 14 residues. V shed 6 bases, J shed 1 base, and the junction held 1 base outside the gene matches. CDR1 and CDR2 (germline): ENHRY, SYGVKD. CDR3 coding DNA: TGTGCCATCAGAGGACAGGGGAACACCGGGGAGCTGTTTTTT. Translated: CAIRGQGNTGELFF.

V usage is TRBV9 and J usage is TRBJ2-7; TRBD1 matches 7 bases. With 2 bases clipped from V and 3 bases from J, the junction kept 5 bases outside the gene matches. CDR1 and CDR2 (germline): SGDLS, YYNGEE. The CDR3 has 14 residues. CDR3 sequence: CASSVTSGGYEQYF. CDR3 nucleotides: TGTGCCAGCAGCGTTACGTCAGGGGGCTACGAGCAGTACTTC.

Here the CDR3 reads CASSPDRGNSPLHF. The CDR3 nucleotides are TGTGCCAGCAGCCCGGACAGGGGGAATTCACCCCTCCACTTT. V is TRBV5-6 and J is TRBJ1-6; 10 nucleotides align to TRBD1. From germline, CDR1 is SGHDT and CDR2 YYEEEE. There are 14 residues in the CDR3. J gave up 7 bases and V 4 bases, and 2 bases lay outside the gene matches.

The sample holds a few counts of this clone. V and J are TRBV18 and TRBJ1-3; D not resolved. The CDR3 is 15 residues long. The germline gives CDR1 KGHSH, CDR2 LQKENI. V was shortened by 1 base and J by 2 bases, with 9 bases between the two germline ends. The CDR3 spells CASSPQGSPGNTIYF. The CDR3 DNA reads TGTGCCAGCTCACCACAAGGCAGCCCTGGAAACACCATATATTTT.

CDR3 sequence (DNA): TGCGCCAGCAGCCGACTTACGGGATTTATGAACACTGAAGCTTTCTTT. Its translation is CASSRLTGFMNTEAFF. The chain links TRBV4-1 to TRBJ1-1; D is ambiguous. This CDR3 spans 16 amino acids. V was trimmed by 4 bases and J by 0 bases, leaving 15 bases between them. Per the germline V gene, CDR1 is MGHRA and CDR2 is YSYEKL.

The rearrangement links TRBV11-2 to TRBJ1-4; the D is unclear. The CDR3 is made up of 17 amino acids. V was shortened by 4 bases and J by 1 base, with 16 bases between the two germline ends. Germline assignment: CDR1 SGHAT and CDR2 FQNNGV. The CDR3 spells CASSWTLPGGTNEKLFF. The CDR3 bases are TGTGCCAGCAGCTGGACCCTCCCCGGCGGAACTAATGAAAAACTGTTTTTT.

The chain uses TRBV5-1 and TRBJ2-7, with D hard to call. This CDR3 is built from 15 residues. CDR1 and CDR2 (germline): SGHRS, YFSETQ. With 2 bases removed from V and 0 bases from J, the gap between germline ends came to 12 bases. The CDR3 is CASSFRQDDSYEQYF. The CDR3 DNA reads as TGCGCCAGCAGCTTCCGGCAGGATGACTCCTACGAGCAGTACTTC.

This clone was seen more than once but under ten times. The V and J genes are TRBV3-1 (or the pseudogene TRBV3-2) and TRBJ2-7; TRBD2 agrees at 8 bases. Losses at the gene ends were 2 bases for V and 3 bases for J; bases not matched to a gene: 9. The germline gives CDR1 LGHDT, CDR2 YNNKEL (reference sequence). The CDR3 runs to 16 residues. The DNA for the CDR3 is TGTGCCAGCAGCCAAAACGGGAGGGCCATAGTCTACGAGCAGTACTTC. Translating gives CASSQNGRAIVYEQYF.

V gene TRBV3-1 (or the pseudogene TRBV3-2) combines with J gene TRBJ1-5, with a weak D call TRBD1 (5 bases). The CDR3 has 13 amino acids. Germline V gene data show CDR1 as LGHDT and CDR2 as YNNKEL (reference sequence). The ends were cut back, 3 bases at V and 7 bases at J, with 10 bases in the middle. CDR3 bases: TGTGCCAGCAGCCAGGGCAGGGAGCAGCCCCAGCATTTT. Its protein product is CASSQGREQPQHF.

This chain links TRBV7-7 with TRBJ2-1; D may be TRBD2 (5 bases). With 4 bases removed from V and 0 bases from J, the gap between germline ends came to 10 bases. This CDR3 comprises 15 residues. Germline CDR1 SSHAT, CDR2 FNYEAQ (reference sequence). This CDR3 is CASSSGSSSYNEQFF. The CDR3 DNA reads TGTGCCAGCAGCTCGGGATCGAGCTCCTACAATGAGCAGTTCTTC.

The chain links TRBV5-4 to TRBJ2-3, with D hard to call. V lost 4 bases to trimming and J lost 1 base, with 16 bases between them. The CDR3 loop spans 16 amino acids. In germline, CDR1 is SGHNT, CDR2 YYREEE (reference sequence). The CDR3 here is CASSLAGFGRTDTQYF. The CDR3 bases are TGTGCCAGCAGCCTGGCTGGATTCGGTCGCACAGATACGCAGTATTTT. The full variable domain, with the rest looked up from reference TRBV5-4 and TRBJ2-3, is ETGVTQSPTHLIKTRGQQVTLRCSSQSGHNTVSWYQQALGQGPQFIFQYYREEENGRGNFPPRFSGLQFPNYSSELNVNALELDDSALYLCASSLAGFGRTDTQYFGPGTRLTVL.

The rearrangement joins TRBV7-3 to TRBJ1-2; the D gene is possibly TRBD1 (6 bases). Per germline, CDR1 SGHTA and CDR2 FQGTGA. The V and J ends lost 5 bases and 0 bases respectively, with 19 bases between them. The CDR3 has 17 amino acids. As DNA, the CDR3 is TGTGCCAGCAGCCCACAGGGACCCCCACGCGCTAACTATGGCTACACCTTC. Translated: CASSPQGPPRANYGYTF.

The gene calls are TRBV5-6 and TRBJ1-1; D is perhaps TRBD1 (6 bases). Trimming removed 3 bases from V and 2 bases from J, with 14 bases in between. The CDR3 spans 15 residues. Germline CDR1 SGHDT, CDR2 YYEEEE. The CDR3 nucleotides read TGTGCCAGCAGCTGGGGAGGGGGGAGAAACACTGAAGCTTTCTTT. Translation: CASSWGGGRNTEAFF.

The V and J genes are TRBV19 and TRBJ1-2; 9 nucleotides line up with TRBD1. This CDR3 is built from 16 residues. In germline, CDR1 is LNHDA, CDR2 SQIVND (reference sequence). With V trimmed by 5 bases and J by 4 bases, 11 bases remained unmatched. The CDR3 nucleotides are TGTGCCAGTAGTCCCCCCGGGGACAGGGTGGCCTATGGCTACACCTTC. Its protein product is CASSPPGDRVAYGYTF.

The CDR3 reads CASRERANYGYTF. CDR3 in DNA: TGTGCCAGCAGGGAAAGGGCTAACTATGGCTACACCTTC. This chain uses TRBV2 with TRBJ1-2, with D hard to call. The CDR3 totals 13 residues. Germline-derived CDR1 and CDR2 are SNHLY and FYNNEI. Trimming took off 6 bases at V and 0 bases at J, with 8 bases between the two ends.

This chain joins TRBV12-3 or TRBV12-4 and TRBJ1-1, with unresolved D. This CDR3 region has 13 residues. Trimming took 4 bases from V and 0 from J, leaving 6 bases between them. This CDR3 is CASSSRMNTEAFF. The CDR3 coding sequence is TGTGCCAGCAGTTCTAGGATGAACACTGAAGCTTTCTTT.

This rearrangement joins TRBV7-3 to TRBJ2-2; TRBD1 might be the D (5 bases). CDR3 length equals 15 residues. V dropped 4 bases and J dropped 8 bases, with 17 bases sitting between them. Germline CDR1 reads SGHTA; CDR2 reads FQGTGA. CDR3 DNA sequence: TGTGCCAGCAGCTCCCCCCCAGGGCAAGGGGGGGAGCTGTTTTTT. Protein product: CASSSPPGQGGELFF. The full variable domain, completed using reference TRBV7-3 and TRBJ2-2, is GAGVSQTPSNKVTEKGKYVELRCDPISGHTALYWYRQSLGQGPEFLIYFQGTGAADDSGLPNDRFFAVRPEGSVSTLKIQRTERGDSAVYLCASSSPPGQGGELFFGEGSRLTVL.